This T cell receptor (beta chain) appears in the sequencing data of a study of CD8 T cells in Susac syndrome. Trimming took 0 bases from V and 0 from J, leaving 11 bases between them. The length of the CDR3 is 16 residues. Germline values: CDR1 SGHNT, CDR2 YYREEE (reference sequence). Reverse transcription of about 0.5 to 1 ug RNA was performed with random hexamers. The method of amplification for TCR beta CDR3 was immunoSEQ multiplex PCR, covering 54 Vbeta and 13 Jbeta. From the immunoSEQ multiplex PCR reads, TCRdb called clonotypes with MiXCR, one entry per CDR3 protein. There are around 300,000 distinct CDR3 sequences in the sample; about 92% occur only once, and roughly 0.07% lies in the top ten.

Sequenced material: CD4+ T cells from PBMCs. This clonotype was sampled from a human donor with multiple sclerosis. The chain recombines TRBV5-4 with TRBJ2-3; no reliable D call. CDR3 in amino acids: CASSLEGSPSTDTQYF. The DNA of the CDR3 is TGTGCCAGCAGCTTGGAGGGTAGTCCTAGCACAGATACGCAGTATTTT.